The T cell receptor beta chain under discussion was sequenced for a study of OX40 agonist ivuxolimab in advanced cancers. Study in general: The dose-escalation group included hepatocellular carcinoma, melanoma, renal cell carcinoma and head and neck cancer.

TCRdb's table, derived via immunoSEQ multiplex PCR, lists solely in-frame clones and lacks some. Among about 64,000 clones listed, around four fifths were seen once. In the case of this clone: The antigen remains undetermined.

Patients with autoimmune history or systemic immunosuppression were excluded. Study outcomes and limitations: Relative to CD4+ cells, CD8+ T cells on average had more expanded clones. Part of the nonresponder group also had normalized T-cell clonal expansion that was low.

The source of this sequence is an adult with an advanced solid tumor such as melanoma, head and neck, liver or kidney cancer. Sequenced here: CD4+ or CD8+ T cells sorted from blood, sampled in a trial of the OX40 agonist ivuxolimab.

CDR3 sequence reads: CASSLAHGTIYF. As DNA, the CDR3 is TGTGCCAGCAGCTTAGCGCACGGCACCATATATTTT. The chain recombines TRBV7-2 with TRBJ1-3; no definite D call. Trimming left V 0 bases short and J 9 bases short, with 6 bases between. Germline V gene lookup returns CDR1 SGHTA and CDR2 FQGNSA. The CDR3 loop spans 12 amino acids.